In this sample, the clone carrying this T cell receptor beta chain turned up a few times. The antigen is undetermined. From 5'RACE with constant-segment primers came TCR alpha and TCR beta cDNA libraries that carried sample barcodes and UMIs. TCRdb re-derived calls from the 5' RACE reads in MiXCR, one entry per CDR3 protein. The repertoire consists of more than 200,000 distinct CDR3 sequences, with roughly 15% occurring once and the leading ten covering approximately 3.5%. This specimen comes from a study of T-cell memory formation after mild COVID-19. Across the study: Each donor largely had its own TCR clusters. Study-level points and caveats: Day 15 to 85 contracting clones showed balanced CD4/CD8; day 15 to 37 expanders favored CD4+. Among CD4+ contracting clones, most were CM and EM, and CD8+ ones EMRA.

Germline V lookup: CDR1 DFQATT, CDR2 SNEGSKA (reference sequence). V was pared by 3 bases and J by 0 bases, with 8 bases between. CDR3 length equals 13 residues. Sequences were obtained from PBMCs or a T cell subset sorted from them (not recorded which). The clonotype originates from a man between 18 and 35 years old who had mild COVID-19 (a few samples of this study predate the infection). Cell type and time point are not known. The chain carries TRBV20-1 and TRBJ1-2; D might be TRBD1 (5 bases). The CDR3 here is CSASGGANYGYTF. As DNA, the CDR3 is TGCAGTGCTAGTGGAGGGGCTAACTATGGCTACACCTTC.